This TCR beta chain was documented in a study of CD8+ T cells in alopecia areata. Points from the study as a whole: The presence of one nonresponder keeps the tie between baseline CD8+ expansion and response uncertain. Normal-skin resident alphabeta T cells also appear among scalp sample sequences.

This sample's treatment: oral pan-JAK inhibitor, 5-10 mg twice daily. Note on this clone: The target antigen is unknown. This sample includes further DNA sequences coding for the same CDR3.

RNA extraction and reverse transcription yielded cDNA as sequencing template. Profiling relied on immunoSEQ multiplex PCR, and the TCRdb table lists in-frame clones only, not all of them. This table has about 220,000 clones, less than 75% appearing once. V was shortened by 4 bases and J by 2 bases, with 8 bases between the two germline ends. Germline assignment: CDR1 LNHDA and CDR2 SQIVND (reference sequence). The CDR3 has 13 amino acids. This receptor was taken from a human donor with alopecia areata. Sample: CD4+ T cells sorted from blood, taken at week 4, from a patient treated with tofacitinib. The rearrangement uses TRBV19 and TRBJ2-5; possible D gene TRBD2, 5 bases. The CDR3 region has the DNA TGTGCCAGTAGTACGGGAACGCAAGAGACCCAGTACTTC. Encoded protein: CASSTGTQETQYF.